What follows describes a single T cell receptor beta chain. Its antigen specificity is not known. Base qualities were left out, and no much larger clone turns up one base away. The library was obtained by the immunoSEQ multiplex PCR assay. Rearranged TCR beta chain sequences were amplified with the hsTCRB Kit following the manufacturer's protocol. TCRB libraries were sequenced on an Illumina MiSeq. The authors' pipeline ran thus. The proprietary platform of the kit vendor was used for demultiplexing, trimming and gene mapping. Here the immuneACCESS table is served through TCRdb, limited to in-frame sequences with V and J called. Missing clones are a known gap in these copies; in checked studies unresolved V genes cover under half, and the rest lacks a known reason. The V and J calls and clone size were taken over from that table, and D and trimming were inferred from the DNA. A total of about 83,000 clones appear in this sample, more than 80% of them only once. The ten largest clones take up approximately 5% of the sample.

The intended sense of this specimen's time point label: week 47, end of study. Every vaccine dose consisted of 300 ug of a 20-mer mutant IDH1 peptide in Montanide, administered subcutaneously together with topical imiquimod. Eight vaccinations were administered to patients in weeks 1, 3, 5, 7, 11, 15, 19 and 23, corresponding to visits V03 through V10. All donors had newly diagnosed IDH1-mutant astrocytomas of WHO grade 3 or 4 that showed loss of nuclear ATRX. The samples were drawn from NOA16, a multicentre, single-arm, open-label phase I trial in Germany that tested a mutant IDH1 peptide vaccine in humans for the first time. Genomic DNA for TCRB sequencing was isolated from EDTA blood with the DNeasy Blood and Tissue Kit. The sample comes from a study of a mutant IDH1 vaccine in newly diagnosed glioma (dated by TCRdb to 2020 to 2023). The study in broad terms: Vaccination started 4-6 weeks after radiotherapy alone, or was given together with temozolomide cycles in the groups whose treatment included chemotherapy. For exploratory analyses, longitudinal TCRB deep sequencing was carried out in roughly 25 treated patients wherever samples were available. Visit V12 was the week-35 safety follow-up and visit V13 was the week-47 end of study. Before enrollment, patients had received standard therapy of radiotherapy alone, temozolomide alone, or radiochemotherapy with temozolomide; most received the combination. Peripheral blood was collected at six visits: V03 (baseline), V05, V07, V10, V12 and V13. Of the approximately 30 treated patients, about 62% were male and 37.5% were female, and a mean age of approximately 40 years was recorded.

What the research found in general, with its limitations: Immune responses induced by the vaccine were seen in roughly 92% of patients across multiple MHC alleles. Pseudoprogression appeared unrelated to alterations in the top peripheral T cell clonotypes detected by TCRB sequencing. PBMC samples for TCRB deep sequencing were selected based on availability. The authors stated that sample limitations prevented analyses of patient blood samples from being reproduced.

The CDR3 numbers 15 residues from cysteine through phenylalanine. The read is trimmed to its CDR3 DNA, 45 bases read in frame from base 1. In the germline V gene, CDR1 corresponds to SGHDT and CDR2 to YYEEEE. V and J lose 3 bases and 2 bases, and a span of 15 bases separates them. The material was PBMCs, obtained from a glioma patient whose treatment included an IDH1 peptide vaccine. This TCR was recovered from a middle-aged man with glioma. The chain was built from TRBV5-6 and TRBJ2-7; the D gene is unclear. Here the CDR3 is given as CASSYKPRLAYEQYF. The DNA sequence follows: TGTGCCAGCAGCTACAAACCTAGACTGGCCTACGAGCAGTACTTC.